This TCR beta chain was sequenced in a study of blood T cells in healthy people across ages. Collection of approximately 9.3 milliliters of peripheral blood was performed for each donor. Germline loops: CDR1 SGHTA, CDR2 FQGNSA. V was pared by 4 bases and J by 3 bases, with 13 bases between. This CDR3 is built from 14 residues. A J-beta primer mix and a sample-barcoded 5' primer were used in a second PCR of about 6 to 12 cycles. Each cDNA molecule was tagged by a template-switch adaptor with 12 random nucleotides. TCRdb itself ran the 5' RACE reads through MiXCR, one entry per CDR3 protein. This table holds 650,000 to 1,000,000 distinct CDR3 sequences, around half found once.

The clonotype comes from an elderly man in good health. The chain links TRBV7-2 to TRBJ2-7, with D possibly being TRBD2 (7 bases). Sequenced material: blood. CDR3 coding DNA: TGTGCCAGCAGCTGGGGGGGGCAAGACTACGAGCAGTACTTC. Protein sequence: CASSWGGQDYEQYF. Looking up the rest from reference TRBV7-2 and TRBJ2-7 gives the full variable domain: GAGVSQSPSNKVTEKGKDVELRCDPISGHTALYWYRQSLGQGLEFLIYFQGNSAPDKSGLPSDRFSAERTGGSVSTLTIQRTQQEDSAVYLCASSWGGQDYEQYFGPGTRLTVT.